This TCR beta chain was identified during a study of cytomegalovirus exposure and HLA in healthy donors. V lost 4 bases and J lost 2, with 10 bases in between. The germline CDR1 and CDR2 sequences are SGHAT and FQNNGV. The length of the CDR3 is 14 residues. The PCR contained 60 Vbeta and 13 Jbeta primers. Here immunoSEQ multiplex PCR was the method, and the copy in TCRdb shows in-frame clones only, minus some. Found here are more than 70,000 clones; the top ten clones hold 1.3% to 1.5%. The chain has TRBV11-2 and TRBJ2-3, with D possibly being TRBD2 (5 bases). The material sequenced was PBMCs. The TCR sequence derives from an older woman in good health and CMV-seronegative. CDR3 residues: CASSYGLNTDTQYF. The CDR3 DNA sequence: TGTGCCAGCAGCTACGGACTGAACACAGATACGCAGTATTTT.